The count of the clone carrying this T cell receptor (beta chain) is one. These data come from a study of technical replicates of blood from several donors. Here immunoSEQ multiplex PCR was the method, and the copy in TCRdb shows in-frame clones only, minus some. This sample has 13,000 or so clones; about 86% occur once, and the top ten carry over 10%. Germline CDR1 reads MDHEN; CDR2 reads SYDVKM. Trimming left V 3 bases short and J 2 bases short, with 20 bases between. CDR3 length: 17 residues. Sequenced input: PBMCs. The chain uses TRBV28 and TRBJ2-7; D perhaps matches TRBD1 (6 bases). This clonotype originated in a human donor in good health. This chain's CDR3 is CASSFSERTASAYEQYF. CDR3 coding DNA: TGTGCCAGCAGTTTTTCTGAGAGGACAGCGAGTGCCTACGAGCAGTACTTC.